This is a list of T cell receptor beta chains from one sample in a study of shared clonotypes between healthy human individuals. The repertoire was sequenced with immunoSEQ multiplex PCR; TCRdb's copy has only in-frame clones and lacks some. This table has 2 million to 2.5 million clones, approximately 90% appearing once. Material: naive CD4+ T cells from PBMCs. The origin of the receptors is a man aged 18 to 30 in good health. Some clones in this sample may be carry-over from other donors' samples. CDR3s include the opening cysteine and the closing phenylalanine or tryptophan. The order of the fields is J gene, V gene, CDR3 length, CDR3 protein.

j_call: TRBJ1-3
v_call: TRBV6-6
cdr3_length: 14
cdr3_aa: CASSYWTSGNTIYF

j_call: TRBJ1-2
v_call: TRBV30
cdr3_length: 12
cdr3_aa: CAWGGQGRGYTF

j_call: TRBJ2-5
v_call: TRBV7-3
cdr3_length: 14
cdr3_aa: CASSKGQGPETQYF

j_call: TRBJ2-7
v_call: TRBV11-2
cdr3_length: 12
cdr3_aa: CASSLGIHEQYF

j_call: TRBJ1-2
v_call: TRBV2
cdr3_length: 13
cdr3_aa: CASSATREYGYTF

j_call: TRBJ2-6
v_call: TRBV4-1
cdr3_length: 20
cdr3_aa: CASSPTPTGTLFSGANVLTF

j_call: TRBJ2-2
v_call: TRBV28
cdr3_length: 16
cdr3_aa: CASSSPTRPYTGELFF

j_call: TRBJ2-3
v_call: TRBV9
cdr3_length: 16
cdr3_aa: CASSARLGQSTDTQYF

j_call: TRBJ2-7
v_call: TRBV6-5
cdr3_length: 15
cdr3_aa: CASSARDRGRGVQYF

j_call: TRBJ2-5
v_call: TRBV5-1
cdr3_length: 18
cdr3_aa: CASSLVPTRGLPRETQYF

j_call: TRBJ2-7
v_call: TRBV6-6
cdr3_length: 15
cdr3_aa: CASNSLAGGPSEQYF

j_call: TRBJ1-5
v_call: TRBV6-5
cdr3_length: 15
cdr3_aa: CASSYSRGSNQPQHF

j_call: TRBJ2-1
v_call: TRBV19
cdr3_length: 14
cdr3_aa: CASSRTSRTGEQFF

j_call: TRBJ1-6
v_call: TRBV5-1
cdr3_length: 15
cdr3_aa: CASSAQTGVNSPLHF

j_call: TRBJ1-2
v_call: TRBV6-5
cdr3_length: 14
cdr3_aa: CASSYAQGEYGYTF

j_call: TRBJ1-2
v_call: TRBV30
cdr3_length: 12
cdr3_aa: CAWGTADYGYTF

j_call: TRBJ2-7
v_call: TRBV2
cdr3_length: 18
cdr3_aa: CASSEAPGLAGKTYEQYF

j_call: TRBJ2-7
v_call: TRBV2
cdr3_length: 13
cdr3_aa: CASRYYDQPAQYF

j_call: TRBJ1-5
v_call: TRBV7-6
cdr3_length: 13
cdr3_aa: CASSSGTYQPQHF

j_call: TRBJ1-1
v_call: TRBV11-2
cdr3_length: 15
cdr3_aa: CASSGLRGGGTEAFF

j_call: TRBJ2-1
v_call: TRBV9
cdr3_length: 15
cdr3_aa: CASSVIGGVGNEQFF

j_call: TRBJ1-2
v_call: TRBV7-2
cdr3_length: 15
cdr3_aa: CASTSQGALSYGYTF

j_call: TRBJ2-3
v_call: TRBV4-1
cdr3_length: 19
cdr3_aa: CASSQEGVTSGISTDTQYF